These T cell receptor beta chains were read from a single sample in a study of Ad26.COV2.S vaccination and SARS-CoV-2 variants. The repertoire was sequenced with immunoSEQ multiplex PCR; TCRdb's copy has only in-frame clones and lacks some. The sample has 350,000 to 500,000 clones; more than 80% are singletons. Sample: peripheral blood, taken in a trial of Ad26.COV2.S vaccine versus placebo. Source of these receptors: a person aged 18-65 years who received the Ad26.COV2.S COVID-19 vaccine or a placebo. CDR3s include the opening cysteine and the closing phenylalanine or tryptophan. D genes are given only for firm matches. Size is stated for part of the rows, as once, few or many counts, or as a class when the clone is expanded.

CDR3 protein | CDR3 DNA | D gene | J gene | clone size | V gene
CASSHAVHTEAFF | TGTGCCAGCAGCCACGCCGTACACACTGAAGCTTTCTTT | - | TRBJ1-1 | once | TRBV12-3/TRBV12-4
CASSQDRSSYNEQFF | TGCGCCAGCAGCCAAGACAGGAGCTCCTACAATGAGCAGTTCTTC | - | TRBJ2-1 | - | TRBV4-3
CASSLVVVGQETQYF | TGTGCCAGCAGCCTCGTAGTAGTAGGCCAAGAGACCCAGTACTTC | - | TRBJ2-5 | - | TRBV5-4
CASRTNERDTQYF | TGTGCCAGCAGGACCAACGAAAGAGATACGCAGTATTTT | - | TRBJ2-3 | - | TRBV6-6
CSSRRNEKLFF | TGCAGTTCCCGACGTAATGAAAAACTGTTTTTT | - | TRBJ1-4 | - | TRBV20-1
CASSLAGGVNEQFF | TGCGCCAGCAGCTTGGCCGGTGGGGTTAATGAGCAGTTCTTC | - | TRBJ2-1 | - | TRBV5-1
CASSLVMGLTYEQYF | TGTGCCAGCAGCCTCGTTATGGGGCTGACATACGAGCAGTACTTC | - | TRBJ2-7 | - | TRBV28
CSVETENYGYTF | TGCAGCGTTGAAACAGAAAACTATGGCTACACCTTC | - | TRBJ1-2 | - | TRBV29-1
CASSEGDGGLYGYTF | TGTGCCAGCAGTGAAGGGGATGGGGGGTTGTATGGCTACACCTTC | - | TRBJ1-2 | few | TRBV6-1
CASSVYAGTYEQYF | TGTGCCAGCAGCGTATACGCAGGGACCTACGAGCAGTACTTC | - | TRBJ2-7 | few | TRBV9
CASSPDRVRNEQFF | TGTGCCAGCTCACCAGACAGGGTAAGGAATGAGCAGTTCTTC | TRBD1 | TRBJ2-1 | - | TRBV18
CASKPTTGGQTQYF | TGTGCCAGCAAGCCTACTACAGGTGGGCAGACCCAGTACTTC | - | TRBJ2-5 | - | TRBV7-9
CASSLLIAGNEQFF | TGTGCCAGCAGCTTACTAATCGCAGGAAATGAGCAGTTCTTC | - | TRBJ2-1 | few | TRBV7-2
CASSEAYEQFF | TGTGCCAGCAGTGAAGCCTATGAGCAGTTCTTC | - | TRBJ2-1 | - | TRBV2
CASSRGTSGRVTQYF | TGTGCCAGCAGCCGCGGGACTAGCGGGAGGGTAACCCAGTACTTC | TRBD2 | TRBJ2-5 | - | TRBV6-2/TRBV6-3
CASSQVGLNHEQYF | TGTGCCAGCAGCCAAGTGGGACTAAACCACGAGCAGTACTTC | TRBD2 | TRBJ2-7 | - | TRBV14
CASSVGDQYNSPLHF | TGTGCCAGCAGCGTAGGGGATCAGTATAATTCACCCCTCCACTTT | - | TRBJ1-6 | - | TRBV9
CASRNMDNSPLHF | TGTGCCAGTAGAAACATGGATAATTCACCCCTCCACTTT | - | TRBJ1-6 | - | TRBV19
CASSTPDRVTQYF | TGTGCCAGTAGTACCCCAGACAGGGTGACGCAGTATTTT | TRBD1 | TRBJ2-3 | - | TRBV19
CASSLVGLAGVGSYNEQFF | TGTGCCAGCAGCTTGGTCGGACTAGCGGGAGTGGGATCCTACAATGAGCAGTTCTTC | TRBD2 | TRBJ2-1 | - | TRBV5-4
CASSDPGQAVTGELFF | TGTGCCAGCAGCGACCCGGGACAGGCGGTCACCGGGGAGCTGTTTTTT | TRBD1 | TRBJ2-2 | - | TRBV7-3
CAWHKRTSGHQETQYF | TGTGCCTGGCATAAAAGGACTAGCGGCCACCAAGAGACCCAGTACTTC | TRBD2 | TRBJ2-5 | - | TRBV30
CASTTYSYNEQFF | TGTGCCAGCACCACGTACTCCTACAATGAGCAGTTCTTC | - | TRBJ2-1 | - | TRBV6-5
CASSYSSSSYEQYF | TGTGCCAGCAGTTACTCCAGCAGTTCTTACGAGCAGTACTTC | - | TRBJ2-7 | few | TRBV6-2/TRBV6-3
CATSANSGPQATNEKLFF | TGTGCCACCAGCGCCAATAGCGGGCCACAGGCAACTAATGAAAAACTGTTTTTT | - | TRBJ1-4 | - | TRBV24-1
CASSRTGLQPQHF | TGTGCCAGCAGCCGGACAGGGTTACAGCCCCAGCATTTT | TRBD1 | TRBJ1-5 | - | TRBV6-2/TRBV6-3
CASSQDIGDTGELFF | TGTGCCAGCAGCCAAGATATTGGGGACACCGGGGAGCTGTTTTTT | - | TRBJ2-2 | few | TRBV4-2
CASSLAGEQYF | TGCGCCAGCAGCTTGGCCGGCGAGCAGTACTTC | - | TRBJ2-7 | once | TRBV5-1
CASSLLGGYTF | TGTGCCAGCAGTTTGTTGGGTGGCTACACCTTC | - | TRBJ1-2 | - | TRBV28
CASSLLSPREIGSPLHF | TGTGCCAGCAGTTTACTCAGCCCAAGGGAAATAGGTTCACCCCTCCACTTT | - | TRBJ1-6 | - | TRBV27
CASSLQKAGELFF | TGCGCCAGCAGCTTACAGAAGGCCGGGGAGCTGTTTTTT | - | TRBJ2-2 | - | TRBV5-1